The rows below give T cell receptor beta chains drawn from one sample of a study of T cell clusters in autoimmune cytopenias. Reanalyzing the multiplex PCR reads, TCRdb keeps one entry per CDR3 protein, without DNA. In all, the sample yields roughly 8,000 distinct CDR3 sequences. Sequenced sample: peripheral blood. The receptors were gathered from a human donor with an autoimmune cytopenia or autoimmune hepatitis (not recorded which). Both conserved end residues are part of each CDR3. Clone sizes are given selectively: once, few, many, or a class where the clone is expanded.

j_gene: TRBJ2-2; abundance: NA; v_gene: TRBV6-1; len: 16; CDR3aa: CASSEYGAANTGELFF
j_gene: TRBJ1-2; abundance: medium-sized; v_gene: TRBV6-5; len: 15; CDR3aa: CASSFRGPTNYGYTF
j_gene: TRBJ2-2; abundance: medium-sized; v_gene: TRBV18; len: 16; CDR3aa: CATVKSQDLSGGELFF
j_gene: TRBJ2-7; abundance: NA; v_gene: TRBV5-1; len: 17; CDR3aa: CASSLRSSGGATLEQYF
j_gene: TRBJ1-1; abundance: NA; v_gene: TRBV27; len: 13; CDR3aa: CASSLDYLSQAFF
j_gene: TRBJ1-2; abundance: medium-sized; v_gene: TRBV19; len: 16; CDR3aa: CASSTGGVKGGYGYTF
j_gene: TRBJ2-5; abundance: NA; v_gene: TRBV20-1; len: 14; CDR3aa: CSASSAVGIETQYF
j_gene: TRBJ1-5; abundance: NA; v_gene: TRBV12-3/TRBV12-4; len: 13; CDR3aa: CASSLGDARPQHF
j_gene: TRBJ1-6; abundance: NA; v_gene: TRBV5-6; len: 15; CDR3aa: CASSLFGTVNSPLHF
j_gene: TRBJ2-5; abundance: medium-sized; v_gene: TRBV18; len: 14; CDR3aa: CASSASGGQETQYF
j_gene: TRBJ2-1; abundance: medium-sized; v_gene: TRBV6-5; len: 13; CDR3aa: CASSYGARDEQFF
j_gene: TRBJ1-5; abundance: NA; v_gene: TRBV30; len: 14; CDR3aa: CAWSVTASNQPQHF
j_gene: TRBJ2-1; abundance: NA; v_gene: TRBV7-9; len: 14; CDR3aa: CASSSDRGRNEQFF
j_gene: TRBJ1-6; abundance: NA; v_gene: TRBV12-3/TRBV12-4; len: 15; CDR3aa: CASSSSSIYNSPLHF
j_gene: TRBJ1-1; abundance: NA; v_gene: TRBV18; len: 17; CDR3aa: CASSPIVGQSLNTEAFF
j_gene: TRBJ2-2; abundance: medium-sized; v_gene: TRBV18; len: 14; CDR3aa: CASSATPNTGELFF
j_gene: TRBJ1-4; abundance: NA; v_gene: TRBV10-1; len: 15; CDR3aa: CASSEAGTGVEKLFF
j_gene: TRBJ2-2; abundance: NA; v_gene: TRBV14; len: 16; CDR3aa: CASSLRSWEATGELFF
j_gene: TRBJ2-5; abundance: medium-sized; v_gene: TRBV19; len: 15; CDR3aa: CASSRRGGVQETQYF
j_gene: TRBJ2-1; abundance: NA; v_gene: TRBV7-2; len: 15; CDR3aa: CASSLNQRGASWQFF
j_gene: TRBJ1-5; abundance: NA; v_gene: TRBV5-5; len: 14; CDR3aa: CASSLGGIQQPQHF
j_gene: TRBJ2-3; abundance: NA; v_gene: TRBV6-6; len: 12; CDR3aa: CASSSRHDTQYF
j_gene: TRBJ2-1; abundance: NA; v_gene: TRBV7-6; len: 18; CDR3aa: CASSPRPAGGVGDNEQFF
j_gene: TRBJ1-4; abundance: NA; v_gene: TRBV18; len: 14; CDR3aa: CASSPGQLNEKLFF
j_gene: TRBJ1-3; abundance: medium-sized; v_gene: TRBV19; len: 18; CDR3aa: CASSISIGGRGAGNTIYF
j_gene: TRBJ2-3; abundance: NA; v_gene: TRBV6-5; len: 15; CDR3aa: CASTLRGASTDTQYF
j_gene: TRBJ2-7; abundance: NA; v_gene: TRBV13; len: 13; CDR3aa: CASSRTTPYEQYF
j_gene: TRBJ1-4; abundance: NA; v_gene: TRBV15; len: 14; CDR3aa: CATSGRGDNEKLFF
j_gene: TRBJ1-3; abundance: NA; v_gene: TRBV14; len: 15; CDR3aa: CASSQGGGSGNTIYF
j_gene: TRBJ1-5; abundance: NA; v_gene: TRBV5-1; len: 13; CDR3aa: CASSLALGQPQHF
j_gene: TRBJ2-2; abundance: medium-sized; v_gene: TRBV12-3/TRBV12-4; len: 14; CDR3aa: CASRPRQYPGELFF
j_gene: TRBJ2-3; abundance: medium-sized; v_gene: TRBV6-1; len: 14; CDR3aa: CASSGGASGVTQYF
j_gene: TRBJ2-7; abundance: medium-sized; v_gene: TRBV6-5; len: 15; CDR3aa: CASRMGQAFYYEQYF
j_gene: TRBJ1-1; abundance: medium-sized; v_gene: TRBV6-5; len: 13; CDR3aa: CASSAVVNTEAFF
j_gene: TRBJ2-3; abundance: NA; v_gene: TRBV5-4; len: 15; CDR3aa: CASRSAAKGTDTQYF
j_gene: TRBJ2-3; abundance: NA; v_gene: TRBV6-5; len: 16; CDR3aa: CAISESSGSSTDTQYF
j_gene: TRBJ1-2; abundance: NA; v_gene: TRBV27; len: 15; CDR3aa: CASSRPGQGYHGYTF
j_gene: TRBJ2-5; abundance: medium-sized; v_gene: TRBV6-5; len: 16; CDR3aa: CASSYRRSAPRETQYF
j_gene: TRBJ2-1; abundance: medium-sized; v_gene: TRBV19; len: 16; CDR3aa: CASHSGTGGSYNEQFF
j_gene: TRBJ1-5; abundance: NA; v_gene: TRBV15; len: 22; CDR3aa: CATSRALPQGYEGQGRYQPQHF
j_gene: TRBJ2-1; abundance: medium-sized; v_gene: TRBV29-1; len: 17; CDR3aa: CSVPARDRAYSYNEQFF
j_gene: TRBJ2-5; abundance: medium-sized; v_gene: TRBV29-1; len: 16; CDR3aa: CSVLGLAGGNQETQYF
j_gene: TRBJ2-7; abundance: NA; v_gene: TRBV5-4; len: 13; CDR3aa: CASSLNFGYEQYF
j_gene: TRBJ1-5; abundance: NA; v_gene: TRBV19; len: 16; CDR3aa: CASSWALGGSYQPQHF
j_gene: TRBJ1-1; abundance: NA; v_gene: TRBV12-3/TRBV12-4; len: 13; CDR3aa: CASSFSVNTEAFF
j_gene: TRBJ1-2; abundance: medium-sized; v_gene: TRBV29-1; len: 12; CDR3aa: CSVDRGANGYTF
j_gene: TRBJ1-2; abundance: medium-sized; v_gene: TRBV6-5; len: 14; CDR3aa: CASRGTGIRIGYTF
j_gene: TRBJ1-5; abundance: NA; v_gene: TRBV5-6; len: 15; CDR3aa: CASSLRLNGNQPQHF